A selection of T cell receptor beta chains follows, all from one sample in a study of blood T cell repertoires in COVID-19. The repertoire was sequenced with immunoSEQ multiplex PCR; TCRdb's copy has only in-frame clones and lacks some. This sample has under 250,000 clones, with roughly four fifths found just once. Sequenced: peripheral blood. These receptors all stem from a woman aged 35 to 49 with active or convalescent COVID-19. The CDR3 runs from the conserved cysteine through the conserved F or W. D genes are given only for firm matches. The size entry is marked missing in some rows and otherwise reads once, few, many or a size class.

d_gene	abundance	v_gene	j_gene	CDR3nt	CDR3aa
-	-	TRBV28	TRBJ1-5	TGTGCCAGCAGTTTACCAGGGTATAGCAATCAGCCCCAGCATTTT	CASSLPGYSNQPQHF
-	once	TRBV5-6	TRBJ1-2	TGTGCCAGCGGCAATCGGAGGGAAGGGAACTATGGCTACACCTTC	CASGNRREGNYGYTF
TRBD1	-	TRBV19	TRBJ1-6	TGTGCCAGTACCTTGGACAGGGGGTCACCCCTCCACTTT	CASTLDRGSPLHF
-	few	TRBV10-1	TRBJ2-5	TGCGCCAGCAGTGACTTACAGGGAGCAGAGACCCAGTACTTC	CASSDLQGAETQYF
-	-	TRBV27	TRBJ2-5	TGTGCCAGCAGTTTGGTACCAACGGGGGACCAGTACTTC	CASSLVPTGDQYF
-	few	TRBV10-1	TRBJ2-3	TGCGCCAGCAGTGAAGTCACTAGCACAGATACGCAGTATTTT	CASSEVTSTDTQYF
TRBD2	-	TRBV7-2	TRBJ2-5	TGTGCCAGCAGCTTAGCGTTTGGTAGCGGGGGGGTCGTAGAGACCCAGTACTTC	CASSLAFGSGGVVETQYF
-	-	TRBV7-8	TRBJ1-5	TGTGCCAGCAGCTTAGCGCGGGATACAGGAGTTAGCAATCAGCCCCAGCATTTT	CASSLARDTGVSNQPQHF
-	once	TRBV20-1	TRBJ1-2	TGCAGTGCTAGTGCCCCCAGGGAGGCTGGCTACACCTTC	CSASAPREAGYTF
-	-	TRBV7-9	TRBJ2-1	-	CASSFGQGDPTGNEQFF
TRBD1	-	TRBV4-1	TRBJ2-1	TGCGCCAGCAGCCTTCGGTTGTCTCCGGGACAGGGACGGAGCGATGAGCAGTTCTTC	CASSLRLSPGQGRSDEQFF
-	-	TRBV3-1/TRBV3-2	TRBJ2-3	TGTGCCAGCAGCCAGGCAGTAGCATTGACAGATACGCAGTATTTT	CASSQAVALTDTQYF
-	-	TRBV9	TRBJ2-1	TGTGCCAGCAGCGGGGGATTAGCGAACTACAATGAGCAGTTCTTC	CASSGGLANYNEQFF
-	-	TRBV19	TRBJ2-1	TGTGCCAGTAGTCCCGCAGGCGGGACGAACAATGAGCAGTTCTTC	CASSPAGGTNNEQFF
TRBD1	once	TRBV6-4	TRBJ1-6	TGTGCCAGCAGCCCTACAGGGGATAATTCACCCCTCCACTTT	CASSPTGDNSPLHF
TRBD1	many	TRBV28	TRBJ1-4	TGTGCCAGCAGTTTGGTCAGGGGGGTTGAAAAACTGTTTTTT	CASSLVRGVEKLFF
TRBD1	few	TRBV6-1	TRBJ2-7	TGTGCCAGCAGTGAAGCGCTCGACAGGGAAGACGAGCAGTACTTC	CASSEALDREDEQYF
TRBD2	-	TRBV19	TRBJ2-1	TGTGCCAGTAGTCCCCGACTAGCGGGGCGGAGAGATGAGCAGTTCTTC	CASSPRLAGRRDEQFF
-	few	TRBV19	TRBJ2-2	TGTGCCAGTAGTATGGCGCTATCCCGGCGGACCGGGGAGCTGTTTTTT	CASSMALSRRTGELFF
TRBD1	-	TRBV5-1	TRBJ1-1	TGCGCCAGCAGCTTGGGGACAGGGGGCTCTGAAGCTTTCTTT	CASSLGTGGSEAFF
-	once	TRBV14	TRBJ2-2	TGTGCCAGCAGCCAGGCTCCGATCACCGGGGAGCTGTTTTTT	CASSQAPITGELFF
-	-	TRBV6-4	TRBJ2-5	TGTGCCAGCAGTGATAGTGCGTACCAAGAGACCCAGTACTTC	CASSDSAYQETQYF
TRBD1	-	TRBV10-3	TRBJ2-2	TGTGCCACCCGGACAGGGGTTTTAACCGGGGAGCTGTTTTTT	CATRTGVLTGELFF
TRBD2	-	TRBV29-1	TRBJ2-3	TGCAGCGTCCCAGAGACTAGCGGGGGGGAGAGAGATACGCAGTATTTT	CSVPETSGGERDTQYF
TRBD1	-	TRBV4-3	TRBJ2-7	TGCGCCAGCAGCCAAGGAACAGGGGAGAGGGCCTACGAGCAGTACTTC	CASSQGTGERAYEQYF
TRBD1	-	TRBV19	TRBJ2-4	TGTGCCAGTAGCAGCCCCGGGGACAGGGTAACCAAAAACATTCAGTACTTC	CASSSPGDRVTKNIQYF
TRBD1	once	TRBV6-2/TRBV6-3	TRBJ1-5	TGTGCCAGCAGTCAGGGACAGGGGTTGCCCCAGCATTTT	CASSQGQGLPQHF
TRBD1	-	TRBV11-2	TRBJ1-2	TGTGCCAGCAGCTTAGAGGACAGGGCGGGGGGCTACACCTTC	CASSLEDRAGGYTF
TRBD2	-	TRBV6-5	TRBJ2-7	TGTGCCAGCACACCCGGCGGGACTAGCTACGAGCAGTACTTC	CASTPGGTSYEQYF